This T cell receptor (beta chain) was observed in a study of T cell repertoires in cytomegalovirus infection. Study as a whole: A matching HLA type, together with CMV infection, was signaled by public TCR beta signatures.

Study-wide results and limits: CMV carriers having the relevant HLA were flagged by cumulative public TCR beta family frequency.

MiXCR, applied by TCRdb to the reads, yields one record per CDR3 protein. This repertoire shows about 260,000 distinct CDR3 sequences, about an eighth found once; its top ten account for 8.5% to 9%. The germline V gene has CDR1 SGHTA and CDR2 FQGNSA. V was trimmed by 3 bases and J by 4 bases, leaving 17 bases between them. The CDR3 runs to 16 residues. This clonotype was seen at least ten times. Its specificity is not known. The material sequenced was PBMCs. This chain links TRBV7-2 with TRBJ2-3; maybe TRBD2 (6 bases). This TCR derives from a human donor in good health (CMV status not recorded). Some clones in this sample may be carry-over from other donors' samples. The CDR3 is CASSFLGGTPPDTQYF. CDR3 sequence (DNA): TGTGCCAGCAGCTTTTTGGGGGGAACCCCCCCAGATACGCAGTATTTT.